This T cell receptor (beta chain) derives from a study of T-cell reconstitution after alpha-beta-depleted transplantation in children. Study-wide results and limits: By about two months after transplant, alpha-beta T cells reportedly arose from several hundred graft clones that had expanded. A year had passed since transplant, and T-cell counts and diversity by then came mostly from newly produced T cells. Some patients' high day-60 TCRbeta diversity was attributed to recipient cells surviving conditioning.

This CDR3 region has 16 residues. Germline V gene data show CDR1 as LGHNA and CDR2 as YNFKEQ. V lost 3 bases, J lost 3 bases, and 4 bases stayed unmatched. This clonotype was seen at least ten times. Its antigen is still unknown. The TCRbeta library incorporated unique molecular identifiers. TCRdb passed the PCR reads through MiXCR, listing each CDR3 protein once. Of fewer than 700,000 distinct CDR3 sequences listed, around 13% are singletons. This chain links TRBV4-2 with TRBJ2-1, with 11 positions matching TRBD2. Sequencing was performed on PBMCs, mostly from graft donor cells, taken 360 days after TCRalphabeta/CD19-depleted stem cell transplant. The receptor was isolated from a male patient younger than 18 who had a stem cell transplant for acute myeloid leukemia, so the T cells may come from the graft donor. CDR3: CASSHPGLADYNEQFF. CDR3 sequence (DNA): TGTGCCAGCAGCCATCCGGGACTAGCGGACTACAATGAGCAGTTCTTC.